This T cell receptor (beta chain) was recovered during a study of read filtering for tumor transcriptome and immune sequencing. This clonotype was counted at least ten times. Its matching antigen is unknown. V was clipped by 4 bases and J by 0 bases; unmatched bases: 2. From germline, CDR1 is MDHEN and CDR2 SYDVKM. CDR3 size: 15 residues. Bone marrow was sampled from every patient at the time of active disease. Study-wide findings and caveats: The CD138-negative fraction was mixed bone marrow immune cells, not pure T cells.

This library used 300 to 450 ng RNA and molecular barcoded adaptors spanning alpha/delta and beta/gamma chains. TCRdb called the reads again in MiXCR, with one record for every CDR3 protein. The top ten hold roughly a tenth of the sample, which has tens of thousands of distinct CDR3 sequences, roughly 19% seen once. The gene calls are TRBV28 and TRBJ1-4; 7 nucleotides match TRBD1. The sample taken for sequencing was a population of CD138-negative cells sorted from bone marrow. The receptor's source is a donor over 35 with multiple myeloma. CDR3 DNA: TGTGCCAGCAGTTCCACAGGGGCAACTAATGAAAAACTGTTTTTT. It yields the protein CASSSTGATNEKLFF.